This entry lists 15 T cell receptor beta chains sequenced from one sample in a study of technical replicates of blood from several donors. Repertoires were generated with immunoSEQ multiplex PCR, while TCRdb's copy carries only in-frame clones and drops some. The sample consists of about 83,000 clones, roughly 90% of them appearing once. Specimen: T cells isolated from PBMCs. These TCRs come from a human donor in good health.

The chain has TRBV27 and TRBJ2-1; TRBD2 is a possible D gene (6 bases). The CDR3 sequence is 13 residues long. V lost 8 bases and J 12 bases, leaving 20 bases between the germline ends. Germline CDR1 reads MNHEY; CDR2 reads SMNVEV (reference sequence). The CDR3: CASSLGAGRGQFF. For the CDR3, the DNA is TGTGCCAGCTCGCTCGGGGCCGGGAGAGGGCAGTTCTTC.

The chain joins TRBV7-2 to TRBJ2-2; TRBD2 agrees at 14 bases. J lost 6 bases, V lost 5 bases, and 11 bases had no gene match. Germline values: CDR1 SGHTA, CDR2 FQGNSA. This CDR3 has 18 amino acids. The CDR3 reads CASSIVIPGLAGAGELFF. CDR3 in DNA: TGTGCCAGCAGCATCGTAATACCGGGACTAGCGGGAGCCGGGGAGCTGTTTTTT.

J is TRBJ1-2 and V is TRBV14; 8 positions agree with TRBD1. CDR1 and CDR2 from the germline V gene are SGHDN and FVKESK. CDR3 size: 14 residues. Trimming cost V 4 bases and J 4 bases; bases outside gene matches: 5. CDR3 residues: CASSRSTGAYGYTF. The DNA for the CDR3 is TGTGCCAGCAGCCGTTCGACAGGGGCCTATGGCTACACCTTC.

The chain is built from TRBV5-8 and TRBJ2-5; 9 bases line up with TRBD1. V shed 6 bases, J shed 5 bases, and the junction held 5 bases outside the gene matches. The CDR3 has 13 residues. Germline V lookup: CDR1 SGHTS, CDR2 YDEGEE. CDR3 sequence: CASIFDRGETQYF. DNA for the CDR3: TGTGCCAGCATATTCGACAGGGGGGAGACCCAGTACTTC. The complete variable domain, with remaining parts taken from reference TRBV5-8 and TRBJ2-5, reads EAGVTQSPTHLIKTRGQQATLRCSPISGHTSVYWYQQALGLGLQFLLWYDEGEERNRGNFPPRFSGRQFPNYSSELNVNALELEDSALYLCASIFDRGETQYFGPGTRLLVL.

This chain connects TRBV7-3 to TRBJ2-3; 7 positions match TRBD2. V shed 2 bases and J 3 bases; nucleotides not matched to a gene: 5. Germline V CDR1 and CDR2: SGHTA, FQGTGA. The CDR3 length is 15 residues. CDR3 sequence reads: CASSLGRGRTDTQYF. CDR3 DNA: TGTGCCAGCAGCTTAGGTCGCGGGAGAACAGATACGCAGTATTTT.

CDR3 sequence (DNA): TGTGCCAGCAGTGAAAAAGCCCGTACCTCGGACGAGCAGTACTTC. As protein: CASSEKARTSDEQYF. The chain carries TRBV6-1 and TRBJ2-7; D remains unclear. The CDR3 length is 15 residues. The V and J ends lost 2 bases and 5 bases respectively, with 16 bases between them. Germline V CDR1 and CDR2: MNHNS, SASEGT.

This chain joins TRBV4-3 and TRBJ2-6; weak D call: TRBD2 (5 bases). Trimming shortened V by 6 bases and J by 0 bases, and 9 bases separated the two germline ends. This CDR3 has 15 residues. CDR1 and CDR2 (germline): LGHNA, YSLEER. The CDR3 nucleotides read TGCGCCAGCAGTTGGGCGGGCTCTGGGGCCAACGTCCTGACTTTC. Its protein is CASSWAGSGANVLTF.

The chain combines TRBV6-5 with TRBJ2-3; D gene unclear. Germline loops: CDR1 MNHEY, CDR2 SVGAGI. The CDR3 is 12 amino acids. Trimming took 6 bases from V and 5 from J, leaving 9 bases between them. The CDR3 region is CASRALGDTQYF. CDR3 bases: TGTGCCAGCAGGGCCCTTGGAGATACGCAGTATTTT.

This clone is a singleton in its sample. The V and J genes are TRBV4-3 and TRBJ2-1, with a possible D match to TRBD1 (6 bases). The CDR3 runs 18 residues. With 0 bases removed from V and 0 bases from J, the gap between germline ends came to 15 bases. In germline, CDR1 is LGHNA, CDR2 YSLEER. The CDR3 bases are TGCGCCAGCAGCCAAGACCCCTATTACAGGGCCTCCTACAATGAGCAGTTCTTC. It encodes CASSQDPYYRASYNEQFF.

The chain combines TRBV15 with TRBJ1-1; D is perhaps TRBD1 (5 bases). Trimming cost V 5 bases and J 8 bases, with 21 bases left between them. The germline V gene encodes CDR1 LNHNV and CDR2 YYDKDF (reference sequence). The CDR3 covers 15 residues. Here the CDR3 DNA reads TGTGCCACCAGCGGAGCGGACATACACGACATGGAAGCTTTCTTT. This translates into CATSGADIHDMEAFF.

The CDR3 DNA reads TGCGCCAGCAGCCCGGGACTAGCGGTCCACTCCTACGAGCAGTACTTC. Protein: CASSPGLAVHSYEQYF. The chain recombines TRBV4-1 with TRBJ2-7; 11 bases agree with TRBD2. The V gene's germline CDR1 is MGHRA and CDR2 YSYEKL. This CDR3 has 16 residues. V trimming: 4 bases; J trimming: 0 bases; junction bases outside the gene matches: 5.

This clone was recorded only once. The CDR3 sequence is CASSPGTGGYTF. In DNA form, the CDR3 reads TGTGCCAGCAGTCCAGGGACAGGGGGCTACACCTTC. J is TRBJ1-2 and V is TRBV28; 9 bases are shared with TRBD1. CDR3 length: 12 residues. Per the germline V gene, CDR1 is MDHEN and CDR2 is SYDVKM. The V and J ends lost 5 bases and 8 bases, in that order; junction bases with no gene match: 3.

J is TRBJ2-1 and V is TRBV9; maybe TRBD2 (6 bases). Germline CDR1 is SGDLS and CDR2 is YYNGEE. This CDR3 has 15 residues. Deletions cut 0 bases from V and 12 bases from J, with 19 bases between. For the CDR3, the DNA is TGTGCCAGCAGCGTAGATGGGGCTCCTCGGGGAGGGCAGTTCTTC. This sequence encodes CASSVDGAPRGGQFF.

V gene TRBV28 combines with J gene TRBJ1-1; no clear D. Germline V lookup: CDR1 MDHEN, CDR2 SYDVKM. Trimming shortened V by 5 bases and J by 5 bases, and 6 bases separated the two germline ends. This CDR3 spans 11 amino acids. The CDR3 coding sequence is TGTGCCAGCAGTCTCGGGACTGAAGCTTTCTTT. Its translation: CASSLGTEAFF.

This chain links TRBV6-4 with TRBJ2-3; D is undetermined. Germline V gene data show CDR1 as MRHNA and CDR2 as SNTAGT. Trimming took 4 bases from V and 4 from J, leaving 12 bases between them. The CDR3 loop spans 14 amino acids. The CDR3 DNA reads as TGTGCCAGCAGTGTGGGTTTTCAGGCAGATACGCAGTATTTT. Protein: CASSVGFQADTQYF.